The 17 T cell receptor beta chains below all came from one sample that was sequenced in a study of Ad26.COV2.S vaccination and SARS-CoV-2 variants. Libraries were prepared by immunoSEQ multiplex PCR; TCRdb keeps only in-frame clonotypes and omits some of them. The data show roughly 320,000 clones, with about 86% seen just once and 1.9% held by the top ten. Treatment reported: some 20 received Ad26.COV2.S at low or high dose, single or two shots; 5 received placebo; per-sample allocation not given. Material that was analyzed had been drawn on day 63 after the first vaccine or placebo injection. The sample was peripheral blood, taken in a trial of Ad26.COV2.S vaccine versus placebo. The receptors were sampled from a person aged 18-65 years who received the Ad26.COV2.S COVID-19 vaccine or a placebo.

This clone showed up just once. The CDR3 DNA reads as TGTGCCAGCAGCTTAGTTTTTGCGGGGGGCCTCTACGAGCAGTACTTC. Protein sequence: CASSLVFAGGLYEQYF. V usage is TRBV7-2 and J usage is TRBJ2-7, with 8 bases lining up with TRBD2. There are 16 residues in the CDR3. CDR1 and CDR2 from the germline V gene are SGHTA and FQGNSA. V was clipped by 1 base and J by 3 bases; unmatched bases: 8.

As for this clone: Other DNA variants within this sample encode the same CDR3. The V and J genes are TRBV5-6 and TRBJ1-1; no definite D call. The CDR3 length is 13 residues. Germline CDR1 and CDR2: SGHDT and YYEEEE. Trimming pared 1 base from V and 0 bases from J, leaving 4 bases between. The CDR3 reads CASSLPVNTEAFF. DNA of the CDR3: TGTGCCAGCAGCTTGCCAGTGAACACTGAAGCTTTCTTT.

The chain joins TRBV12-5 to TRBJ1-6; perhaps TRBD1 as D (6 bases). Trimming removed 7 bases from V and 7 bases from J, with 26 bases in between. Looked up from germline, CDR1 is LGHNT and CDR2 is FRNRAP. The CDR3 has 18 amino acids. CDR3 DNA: TGTGCTAGTGCCACCCAGGACGTGGGGGCAGGTGGAAATTCACCCCTCCACTTT. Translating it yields CASATQDVGAGGNSPLHF.

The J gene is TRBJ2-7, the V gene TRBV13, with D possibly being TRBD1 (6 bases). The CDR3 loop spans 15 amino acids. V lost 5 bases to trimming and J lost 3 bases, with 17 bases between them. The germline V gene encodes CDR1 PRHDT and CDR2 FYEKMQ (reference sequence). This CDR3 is CASSATLRDNYEQYF. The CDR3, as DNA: TGTGCCAGCAGCGCCACTCTCCGGGACAACTACGAGCAGTACTTC.

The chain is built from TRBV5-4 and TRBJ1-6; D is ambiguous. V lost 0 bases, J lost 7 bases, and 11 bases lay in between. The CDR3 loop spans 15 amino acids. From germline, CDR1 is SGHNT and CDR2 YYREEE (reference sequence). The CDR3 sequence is CASSLGVSLNSPLHF. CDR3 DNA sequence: TGTGCCAGCAGCTTGGGGGTTTCCCTCAATTCACCCCTCCACTTT.

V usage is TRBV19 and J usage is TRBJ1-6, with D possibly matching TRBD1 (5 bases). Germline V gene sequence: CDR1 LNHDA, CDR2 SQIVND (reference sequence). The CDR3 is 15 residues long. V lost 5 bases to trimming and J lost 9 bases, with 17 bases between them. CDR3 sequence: CASSPHQTESSPLHF. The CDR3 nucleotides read TGTGCCAGTAGTCCGCACCAGACAGAGTCTTCACCCCTCCACTTT.

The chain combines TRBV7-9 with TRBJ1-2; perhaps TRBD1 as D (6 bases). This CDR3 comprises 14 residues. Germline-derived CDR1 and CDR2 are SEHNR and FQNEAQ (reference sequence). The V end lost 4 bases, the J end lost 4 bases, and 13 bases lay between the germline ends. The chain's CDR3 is CASSSAGEAYGYTF. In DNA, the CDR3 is TGTGCCAGCAGCTCGGCAGGGGAAGCCTATGGCTACACCTTC.

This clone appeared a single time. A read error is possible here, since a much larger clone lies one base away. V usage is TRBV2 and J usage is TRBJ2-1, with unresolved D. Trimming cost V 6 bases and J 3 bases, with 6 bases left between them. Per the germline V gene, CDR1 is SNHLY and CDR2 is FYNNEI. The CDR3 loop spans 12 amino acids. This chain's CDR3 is CASRADYNEQFF. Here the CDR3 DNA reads TGTGCCAGCAGGGCAGACTACAATGAGCAGTTCTTC. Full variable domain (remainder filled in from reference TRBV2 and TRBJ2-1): EPEVTQTPSHQVTQMGQEVILRCVPISNHLYFYWYRQILGQKVEFLVSFYNNEISEKSEIFDDQFSVERPDGSNFTLKIRSTKLEDSAMYFCASRADYNEQFFGPGTRLTVL.

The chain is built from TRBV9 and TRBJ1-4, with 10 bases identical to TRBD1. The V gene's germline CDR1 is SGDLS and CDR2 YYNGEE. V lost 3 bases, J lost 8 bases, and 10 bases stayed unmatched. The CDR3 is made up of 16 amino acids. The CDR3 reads CASSGPRDRGLEKLFF. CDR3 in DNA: TGTGCCAGCAGCGGTCCCCGGGACAGGGGATTAGAAAAACTGTTTTTT. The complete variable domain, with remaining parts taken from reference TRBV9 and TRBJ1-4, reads DSGVTQTPKHLITATGQRVTLRCSPRSGDLSVYWYQQSLDQGLQFLIQYYNGEERAKGNILERFSAQQFPDLHSELNLSSLELGDSALYFCASSGPRDRGLEKLFFGSGTQLSVL.

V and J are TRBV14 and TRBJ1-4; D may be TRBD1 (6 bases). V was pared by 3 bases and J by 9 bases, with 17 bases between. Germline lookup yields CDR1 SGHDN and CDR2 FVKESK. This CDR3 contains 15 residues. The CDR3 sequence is CASSQDSGRMKKLFF. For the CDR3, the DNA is TGTGCCAGCAGCCAGGACAGCGGTCGCATGAAAAAACTGTTTTTT. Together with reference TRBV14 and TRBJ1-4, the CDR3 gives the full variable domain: EAGVTQFPSHSVIEKGQTVTLRCDPISGHDNLYWYRRVMGKEIKFLLHFVKESKQDESGMPNNRFLAERTGGTYSTLKVQPAELEDSGVYFCASSQDSGRMKKLFFGSGTQLSVL.

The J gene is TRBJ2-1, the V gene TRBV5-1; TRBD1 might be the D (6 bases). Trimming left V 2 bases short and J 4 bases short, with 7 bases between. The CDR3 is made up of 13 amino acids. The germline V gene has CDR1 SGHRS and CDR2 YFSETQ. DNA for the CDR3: TGCGCCAGCAGCTTCGACAGGTACAATGAGCAGTTCTTC. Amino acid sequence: CASSFDRYNEQFF.

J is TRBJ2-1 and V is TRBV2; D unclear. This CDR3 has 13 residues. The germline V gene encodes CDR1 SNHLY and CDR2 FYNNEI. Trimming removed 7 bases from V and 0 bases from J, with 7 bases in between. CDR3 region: CASNSLSYNEQFF. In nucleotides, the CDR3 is TGTGCCAGCAACAGCCTCTCCTACAATGAGCAGTTCTTC.

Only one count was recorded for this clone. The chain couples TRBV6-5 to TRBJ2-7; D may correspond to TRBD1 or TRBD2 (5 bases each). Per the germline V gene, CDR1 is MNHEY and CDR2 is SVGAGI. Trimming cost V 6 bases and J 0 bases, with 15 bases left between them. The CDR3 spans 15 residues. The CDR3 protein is CASRGVGLGSYEQYF. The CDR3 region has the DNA TGTGCCAGCAGGGGGGTGGGGCTGGGCTCCTACGAGCAGTACTTC.

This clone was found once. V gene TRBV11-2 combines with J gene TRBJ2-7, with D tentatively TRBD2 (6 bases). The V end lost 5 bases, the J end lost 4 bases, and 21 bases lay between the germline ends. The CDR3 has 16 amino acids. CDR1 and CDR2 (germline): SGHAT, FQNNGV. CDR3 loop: CASSPPGLPRIYEQYF. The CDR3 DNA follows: TGTGCCAGCAGCCCGCCGGGACTCCCAAGGATATACGAGCAGTACTTC.

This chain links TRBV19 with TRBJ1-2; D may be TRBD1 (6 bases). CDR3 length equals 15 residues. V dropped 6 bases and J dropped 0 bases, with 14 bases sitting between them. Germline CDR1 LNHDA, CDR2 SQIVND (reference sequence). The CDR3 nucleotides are TGTGCCAGTAGCTTACAGGGTGGCCCTAACTATGGCTACACCTTC. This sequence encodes CASSLQGGPNYGYTF.

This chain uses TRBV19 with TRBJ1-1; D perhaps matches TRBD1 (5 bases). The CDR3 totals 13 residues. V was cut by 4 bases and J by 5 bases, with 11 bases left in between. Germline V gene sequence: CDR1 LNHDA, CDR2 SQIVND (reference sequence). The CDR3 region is CASSTRQSTEAFF. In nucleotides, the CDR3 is TGTGCCAGTAGTACGAGACAGAGTACTGAAGCTTTCTTT. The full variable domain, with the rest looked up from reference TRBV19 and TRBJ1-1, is DGGITQSPKYLFRKEGQNVTLSCEQNLNHDAMYWYRQDPGQGLRLIYYSQIVNDFQKGDIAEGYSVSREKKESFPLTVTSAQKNPTAFYLCASSTRQSTEAFFGQGTRLTVV.

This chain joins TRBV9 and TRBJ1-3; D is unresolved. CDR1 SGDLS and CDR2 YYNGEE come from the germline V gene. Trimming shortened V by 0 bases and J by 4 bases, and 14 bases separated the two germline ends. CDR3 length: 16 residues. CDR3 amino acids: CASSVAGSTAGNTIYF. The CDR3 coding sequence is TGTGCCAGCAGCGTAGCTGGGTCAACGGCAGGAAACACCATATATTTT.